What follows describes a single T cell receptor (beta chain). This CDR3 region has 17 residues. The ends were cut back, 3 bases at V and 3 bases at J, with 18 bases in the middle. Per the germline V gene, CDR1 is LNHDA and CDR2 is SQIVND (reference sequence). Clones were read by immunoSEQ multiplex PCR, and TCRdb kept only the in-frame ones, dropping some. The repertoire includes hundreds of thousands of clones, around nine tenths of them detected once, and around 12% sits in the top ten. These data are taken from a study of blood T cell repertoires in COVID-19. The gene calls are TRBV19 and TRBJ1-5; the D gene is possibly TRBD1 (6 bases). The clonotype originates from a woman in her seventies with COVID-19, enrolled during active disease. Source material: peripheral blood. In DNA form, the CDR3 reads TGTGCCAGTAGTATGGGGGGCGGGGGAAGGTACAATCAGCCCCAGCATTTT. It yields the protein CASSMGGGGRYNQPQHF.